The T cell receptor beta chain described here comes from a study of blood T cell repertoires in COVID-19. Study-level information: The United States, Italy and Spain provided the acute and convalescent COVID-19 samples.

In the authors' workflow: Amplification from reference gene primers served as the basis for estimated nucleated cell counts. Profiled with immunoSEQ multiplex PCR; TCRdb holds only in-frame clones, not every one. V and J calls and clone size are given by that table; D and trimming were obtained from the DNA. The repertoire consists of over 150,000 clones, with around 85% occurring once and the leading ten covering 6.2%. Those who participated ranged in age from about 18 to 89 years and resided in 20 to 30 US areas. Cohort 3 donors counted as recovered after two negative PCRs, clearance, or resolved symptoms. Trimming stripped 5 bases from V and 9 bases from J, with 17 bases between. The CDR3 covers 15 residues. Per the germline V gene, CDR1 is MNHEY and CDR2 is SMNVEV (reference sequence).

The gene calls are TRBV27 and TRBJ1-6, with a weak D call TRBD1 (5 bases). This receptor was obtained from a man aged 40-50 years who had recovered from COVID-19. The sequenced sample consisted of PBMCs or T cells enriched from blood (not recorded which). The CDR3, as DNA: TGTGCCAGCAGTCCCGCGGCGGACACCCGTTCACCCCTCCACTTT. It encodes CASSPAADTRSPLHF.